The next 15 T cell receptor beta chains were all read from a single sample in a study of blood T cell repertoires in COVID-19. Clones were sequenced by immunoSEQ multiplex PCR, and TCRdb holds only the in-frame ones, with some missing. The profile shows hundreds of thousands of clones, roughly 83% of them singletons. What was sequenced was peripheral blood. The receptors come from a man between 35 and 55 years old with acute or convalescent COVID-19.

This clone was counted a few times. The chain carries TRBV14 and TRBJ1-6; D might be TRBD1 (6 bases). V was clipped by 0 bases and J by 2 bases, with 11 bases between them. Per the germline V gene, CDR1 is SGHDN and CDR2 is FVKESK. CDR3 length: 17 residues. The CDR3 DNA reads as TGTGCCAGCAGCCAAGAGGACAGAGGCCCCTATAATTCACCCCTCCACTTT. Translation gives CASSQEDRGPYNSPLHF. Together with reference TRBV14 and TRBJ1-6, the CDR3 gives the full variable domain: EAGVTQFPSHSVIEKGQTVTLRCDPISGHDNLYWYRRVMGKEIKFLLHFVKESKQDESGMPNNRFLAERTGGTYSTLKVQPAELEDSGVYFCASSQEDRGPYNSPLHFGNGTRLTVT.

CDR3 protein: CASSQVPGTDGYTF. Here the CDR3 DNA reads TGTGCCAGCAGCCAAGTACCGGGTACGGATGGCTACACCTTC. This chain links TRBV3-1 (or the pseudogene TRBV3-2) with TRBJ1-2, with no clear D. Germline loops: CDR1 LGHDT, CDR2 YNNKEL (reference sequence). The CDR3 is 14 amino acids. Trimming cost V 1 base and J 6 bases, with 12 bases left between them.

The DNA for the CDR3 is TGTGCCAGCAGTCGGGACATATACAGCAATCAGCCCCAGCATTTT. Its translation is CASSRDIYSNQPQHF. The gene calls are TRBV6-2 or TRBV6-3 and TRBJ1-5, with D possibly being TRBD1 (6 bases). Trimming took off 5 bases at V and 1 base at J, with 12 bases between the two ends. CDR3 length equals 15 residues. Per germline, CDR1 MNHEY and CDR2 SVGEGT.

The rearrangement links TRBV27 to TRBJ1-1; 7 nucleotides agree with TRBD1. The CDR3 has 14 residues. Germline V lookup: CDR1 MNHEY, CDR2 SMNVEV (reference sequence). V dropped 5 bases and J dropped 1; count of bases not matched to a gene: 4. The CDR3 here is CASSPQGGNTEAFF. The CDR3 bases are TGTGCCAGCAGTCCCCAGGGGGGGAACACTGAAGCTTTCTTT.

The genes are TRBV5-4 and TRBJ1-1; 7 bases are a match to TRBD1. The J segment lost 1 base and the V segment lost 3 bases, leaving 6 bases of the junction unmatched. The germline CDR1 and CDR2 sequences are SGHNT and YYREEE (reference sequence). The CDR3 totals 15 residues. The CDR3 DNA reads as TGTGCCAGCAGCTCCCATGCAGGGGGGAACACTGAAGCTTTCTTT. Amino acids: CASSSHAGGNTEAFF.

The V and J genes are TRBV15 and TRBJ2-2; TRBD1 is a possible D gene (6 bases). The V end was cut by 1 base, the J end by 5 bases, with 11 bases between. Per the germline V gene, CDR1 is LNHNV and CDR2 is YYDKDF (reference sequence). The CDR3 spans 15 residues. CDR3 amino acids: CATSRVERGTGELFF. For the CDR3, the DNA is TGTGCCACCAGCAGAGTTGAAAGGGGGACCGGGGAGCTGTTTTTT. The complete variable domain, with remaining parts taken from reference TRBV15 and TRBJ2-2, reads DAMVIQNPRYQVTQFGKPVTLSCSQTLNHNVMYWYQQKSSQAPKLLFHYYDKDFNNEADTPDNFQSRRPNTSFCFLDIRSPGLGDTAMYLCATSRVERGTGELFFGEGSRLTVL.

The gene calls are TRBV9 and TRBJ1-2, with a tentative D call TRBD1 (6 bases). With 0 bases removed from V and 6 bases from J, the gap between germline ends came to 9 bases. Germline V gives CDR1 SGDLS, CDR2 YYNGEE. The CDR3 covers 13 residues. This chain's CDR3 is CASSVGAGDGYTF. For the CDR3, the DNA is TGTGCCAGCAGCGTAGGGGCAGGGGATGGCTACACCTTC.

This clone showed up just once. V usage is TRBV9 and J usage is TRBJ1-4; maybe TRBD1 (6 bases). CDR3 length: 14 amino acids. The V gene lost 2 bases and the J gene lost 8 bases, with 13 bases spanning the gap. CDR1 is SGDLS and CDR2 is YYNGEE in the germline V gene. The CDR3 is CASSVRGAGEKLFF. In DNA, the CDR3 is TGTGCCAGCAGCGTTCGGGGGGCGGGAGAAAAACTGTTTTTT.

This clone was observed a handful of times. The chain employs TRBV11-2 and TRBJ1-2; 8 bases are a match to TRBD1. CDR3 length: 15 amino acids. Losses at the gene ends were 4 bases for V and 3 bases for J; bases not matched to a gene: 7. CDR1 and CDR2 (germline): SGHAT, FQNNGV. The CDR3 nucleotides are TGTGCCAGCAGCTCCCTTCGGGACAGGCACTATGGCTACACCTTC. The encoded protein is CASSSLRDRHYGYTF.

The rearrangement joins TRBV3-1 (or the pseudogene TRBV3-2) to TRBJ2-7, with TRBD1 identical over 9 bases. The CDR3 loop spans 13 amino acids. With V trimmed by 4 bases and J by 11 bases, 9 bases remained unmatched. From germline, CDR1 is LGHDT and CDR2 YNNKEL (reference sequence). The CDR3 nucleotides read TGTGCCAGCAGCCTCACAGACAGGGGGGCAAAGTACTTC. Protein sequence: CASSLTDRGAKYF.

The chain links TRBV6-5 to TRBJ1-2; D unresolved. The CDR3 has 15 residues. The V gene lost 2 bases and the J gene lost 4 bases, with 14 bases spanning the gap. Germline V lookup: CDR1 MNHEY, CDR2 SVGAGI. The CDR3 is CASSYGRTPVYGYTF. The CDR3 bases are TGTGCCAGCAGTTACGGCCGAACACCCGTCTATGGCTACACCTTC.

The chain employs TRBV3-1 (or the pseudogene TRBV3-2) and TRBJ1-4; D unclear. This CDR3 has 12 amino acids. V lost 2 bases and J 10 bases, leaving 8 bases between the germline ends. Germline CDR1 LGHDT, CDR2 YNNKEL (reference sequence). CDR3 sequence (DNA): TGTGCCAGCAGCCAAAGCAGCGGAAAACTGTTTTTT. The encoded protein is CASSQSSGKLFF.

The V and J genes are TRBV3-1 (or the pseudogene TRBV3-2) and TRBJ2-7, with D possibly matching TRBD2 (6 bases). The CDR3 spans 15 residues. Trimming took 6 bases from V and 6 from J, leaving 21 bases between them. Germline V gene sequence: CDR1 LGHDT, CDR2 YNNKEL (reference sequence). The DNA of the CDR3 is TGTGCCAGCAGTGAGGTGGTGAGGGGAGGAGGCGAGCAGTACTTC. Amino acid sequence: CASSEVVRGGGEQYF.

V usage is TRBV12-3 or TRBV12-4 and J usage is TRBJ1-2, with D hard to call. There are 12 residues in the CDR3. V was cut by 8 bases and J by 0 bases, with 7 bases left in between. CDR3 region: CASGRTNYGYTF. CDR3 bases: TGTGCCAGCGGGCGAACTAACTATGGCTACACCTTC.

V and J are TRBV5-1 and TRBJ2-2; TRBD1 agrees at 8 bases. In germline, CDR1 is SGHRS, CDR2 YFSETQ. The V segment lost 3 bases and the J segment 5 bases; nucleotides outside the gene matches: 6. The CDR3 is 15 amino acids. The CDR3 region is CASSSGQGGTGELFF. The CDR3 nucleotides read TGCGCCAGCAGCTCCGGACAGGGTGGAACCGGGGAGCTGTTTTTT.